The 12 T cell receptor beta chains listed next were all sequenced from one sample in a study of shared clonotypes between healthy human individuals. The naive CD8 population came from CD45RO-negative cells selected for CCR7, without terminally differentiated effector memory CD45RA+ cells. Profiling relied on immunoSEQ multiplex PCR, and the TCRdb table lists in-frame clones only, not all of them. The repertoire holds about 2 million clones, with just under 95% as singletons. The material sequenced was naive CD8+ T cells sorted from blood. The receptors were sampled from a young man in good health.

DNA of the CDR3: TGCGCCAGCAGTGGTGCCGGGACAGGGGGCTTCGATGAGCAGTTCTTC. This gives the protein CASSGAGTGGFDEQFF. The chain couples TRBV10-2 to TRBJ2-1, with 12 bases fitting TRBD1. CDR3 length: 16 residues. Germline V CDR1 and CDR2: WSHSY, SAAADI. Germline trimming cut 4 bases from V and 8 bases from J; bases unmatched to any gene: 9.

The chain couples TRBV6-1 to TRBJ2-1; D may be TRBD1 (6 bases). This CDR3 comprises 15 residues. The V gene lost 8 bases and the J gene lost 7 bases, with 21 bases spanning the gap. CDR1 MNHNS and CDR2 SASEGT come from the germline V gene. The CDR3: CASVHGQYRGNEQFF. In DNA form, the CDR3 reads TGTGCCAGCGTACACGGACAGTACCGTGGGAATGAGCAGTTCTTC.

The CDR3 here is CASSLYGRRLDEQFF. CDR3 in DNA: TGTGCCAGCAGCTTATACGGGCGGCGACTCGATGAGCAGTTCTTC. The chain has TRBV7-2 and TRBJ2-1; D remains ambiguous. There are 15 residues in the CDR3. Germline V gene data show CDR1 as SGHTA and CDR2 as FQGNSA. The V and J ends lost 2 bases and 8 bases respectively, with 16 bases between them.

As to this clone: Other DNA sequences in the same sample also yield this CDR3. The rearrangement links TRBV11-2 to TRBJ2-7; 8 nucleotides match TRBD2. The germline V gene encodes CDR1 SGHAT and CDR2 FQNNGV. The V gene end was trimmed by 3 bases and the J gene end by 2 bases; junction bases not matched to a gene: 3. The CDR3 extends over 14 amino acids. The CDR3 protein is CASSFGTSAYEQYF. CDR3 DNA sequence: TGTGCCAGCAGCTTCGGGACTAGTGCCTACGAGCAGTACTTC.

This sequence joins TRBV7-9 and TRBJ2-1; D may correspond to TRBD1 or TRBD2 (5 bases each). Germline V CDR1 and CDR2: SEHNR, FQNEAQ (reference sequence). The CDR3 consists of 15 residues. V was trimmed by 6 bases and J by 6 bases, leaving 18 bases between them. CDR3 DNA: TGTGCCAGCAGTTTTAACCAAGGGACGTCCAATGAGCAGTTCTTC. Its protein is CASSFNQGTSNEQFF. Complete variable domain (other parts from reference TRBV7-9 and TRBJ2-1): DTGVSQNPRHKITKRGQNVTFRCDPISEHNRLYWYRQTLGQGPEFLTYFQNEAQLEKSRLLSDRFSAERPKGSFSTLEIQRTEQGDSAMYLCASSFNQGTSNEQFFGPGTRLTVL.

The V and J genes are TRBV27 and TRBJ2-7; 10 nucleotides line up with TRBD2. The CDR3 is 15 amino acids. The V gene's germline CDR1 is MNHEY and CDR2 SMNVEV (reference sequence). With 3 bases clipped from V and 1 base from J, the junction kept 3 bases outside the gene matches. Here the CDR3 DNA reads TGTGCCAGCAGTTTGCAACTAGCGGGATCCTACGAGCAGTACTTC. It specifies CASSLQLAGSYEQYF.

This chain uses TRBV27 with TRBJ2-7; maybe TRBD1 (5 bases). The V gene's germline CDR1 is MNHEY and CDR2 SMNVEV (reference sequence). The CDR3 extends over 14 amino acids. The ends were cut back, 3 bases at V and 4 bases at J, with 13 bases in the middle. CDR3 residues: CASSLQPGAYEQYF. Here the CDR3 DNA reads TGTGCCAGCAGTTTGCAGCCTGGGGCGTACGAGCAGTACTTC.

This clone has a single count. The J gene is TRBJ2-5, the V gene TRBV5-1; TRBD1 matches at 10 bases. Trimming took 4 bases from V and 5 from J; bases not matched to a gene: 11. Germline-derived CDR1 and CDR2 are SGHRS and YFSETQ. CDR3 size: 16 residues. CDR3 residues: CASSGGQGGVMETQYF. Here the CDR3 DNA reads TGCGCCAGCAGCGGCGGACAGGGGGGAGTTATGGAGACCCAGTACTTC.

The chain joins TRBV19 to TRBJ1-4, with D possibly matching TRBD1 (5 bases). Trimming removed 6 bases at V and 4 bases at J, with 12 bases between. The CDR3 runs to 14 residues. Germline CDR1 reads LNHDA; CDR2 reads SQIVND (reference sequence). This chain's CDR3 is CASSSRDLNEKLFF. The CDR3 DNA reads TGTGCCAGTAGCAGCCGGGACCTTAATGAAAAACTGTTTTTT.

On this clone itself: Other DNA sequences in the same sample also yield this CDR3. This chain connects TRBV4-1 to TRBJ1-5; TRBD1 might be the D (6 bases). CDR1 is MGHRA, CDR2 YSYEKL, per germline. Trimming pared 0 bases from V and 6 bases from J, leaving 6 bases between. The CDR3 totals 13 residues. DNA for the CDR3: TGCGCCAGCAGCCAAGAAGGGGGTCAGCCCCAGCATTTT. This encodes CASSQEGGQPQHF.

This clone was detected only a few times. The sample holds other DNA sequences that translate to the same CDR3. V usage is TRBV27 and J usage is TRBJ1-5; the D is unclear. Per the germline V gene, CDR1 is MNHEY and CDR2 is SMNVEV (reference sequence). The CDR3 contains 13 residues. V lost 3 bases, J lost 0 bases, and 3 bases lay in between. The CDR3 spells CASSLDSNQPQHF. In DNA form, the CDR3 reads TGTGCCAGCAGTTTGGATAGCAATCAGCCCCAGCATTTT.

In its sample, this clone was seen once. This rearrangement joins TRBV4-3 to TRBJ2-7, with 10 bases aligning to TRBD2. This CDR3 spans 16 amino acids. V was pared by 0 bases and J by 3 bases, with 5 bases of the junction left unmatched. Germline V gene sequence: CDR1 LGHNA, CDR2 YSLEER. In nucleotides, the CDR3 is TGCGCCAGCAGCCAAGAAGCGGGAGGGCGCCGCTACGAGCAGTACTTC. Translating gives CASSQEAGGRRYEQYF.